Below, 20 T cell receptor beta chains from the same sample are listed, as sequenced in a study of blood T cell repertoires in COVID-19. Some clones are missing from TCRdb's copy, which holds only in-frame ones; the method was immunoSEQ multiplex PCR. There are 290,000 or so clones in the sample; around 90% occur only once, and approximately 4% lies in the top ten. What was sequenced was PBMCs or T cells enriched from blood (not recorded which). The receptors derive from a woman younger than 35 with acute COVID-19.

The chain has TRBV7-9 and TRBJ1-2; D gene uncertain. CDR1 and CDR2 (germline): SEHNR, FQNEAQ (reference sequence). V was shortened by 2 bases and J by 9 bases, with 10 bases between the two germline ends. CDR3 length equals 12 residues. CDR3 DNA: TGTGCCAGCAGCTTAACCGATGAGAGCTACACCTTC. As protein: CASSLTDESYTF.

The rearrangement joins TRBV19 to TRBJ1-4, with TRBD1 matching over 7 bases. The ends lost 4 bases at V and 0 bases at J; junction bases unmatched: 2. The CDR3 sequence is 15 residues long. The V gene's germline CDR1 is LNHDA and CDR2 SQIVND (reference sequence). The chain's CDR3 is CASSTGTATNEKLFF. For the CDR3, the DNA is TGTGCCAGTAGTACTGGGACAGCAACTAATGAAAAACTGTTTTTT.

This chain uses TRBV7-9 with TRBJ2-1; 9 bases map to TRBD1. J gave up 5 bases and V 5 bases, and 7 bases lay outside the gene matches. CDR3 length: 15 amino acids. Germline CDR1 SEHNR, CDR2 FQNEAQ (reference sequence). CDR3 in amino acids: CASSTRQGDHNEQFF. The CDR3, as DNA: TGTGCCAGCAGCACTCGACAGGGGGACCACAATGAGCAGTTCTTC. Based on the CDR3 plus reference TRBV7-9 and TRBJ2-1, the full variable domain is DTGVSQNPRHKITKRGQNVTFRCDPISEHNRLYWYRQTLGQGPEFLTYFQNEAQLEKSRLLSDRFSAERPKGSFSTLEIQRTEQGDSAMYLCASSTRQGDHNEQFFGPGTRLTVL.

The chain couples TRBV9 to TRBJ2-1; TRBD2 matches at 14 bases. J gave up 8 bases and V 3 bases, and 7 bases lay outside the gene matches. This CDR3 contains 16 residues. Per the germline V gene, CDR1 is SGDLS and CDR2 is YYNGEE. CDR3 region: CASSASGTSGRDEQFF. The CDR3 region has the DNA TGTGCCAGCAGCGCATCCGGGACTAGCGGGAGAGATGAGCAGTTCTTC. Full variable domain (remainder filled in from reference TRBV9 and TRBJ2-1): DSGVTQTPKHLITATGQRVTLRCSPRSGDLSVYWYQQSLDQGLQFLIQYYNGEERAKGNILERFSAQQFPDLHSELNLSSLELGDSALYFCASSASGTSGRDEQFFGPGTRLTVL.

CDR3 nucleotide sequence: TGTGCCAGTCGAAGGGATAGCGGGAGGGCCTACAATGAGCAGTTCTTC. Protein: CASRRDSGRAYNEQFF. This chain joins TRBV19 and TRBJ2-1; TRBD2 aligns across 11 bases. Trimming at V came to 8 bases and at J to 2 bases, leaving 8 bases not matched to a gene. Germline CDR1 and CDR2: LNHDA and SQIVND (reference sequence). The CDR3 contains 16 residues. The whole variable domain, filled in from reference TRBV19 and TRBJ2-1, reads DGGITQSPKYLFRKEGQNVTLSCEQNLNHDAMYWYRQDPGQGLRLIYYSQIVNDFQKGDIAEGYSVSREKKESFPLTVTSAQKNPTAFYLCASRRDSGRAYNEQFFGPGTRLTVL.

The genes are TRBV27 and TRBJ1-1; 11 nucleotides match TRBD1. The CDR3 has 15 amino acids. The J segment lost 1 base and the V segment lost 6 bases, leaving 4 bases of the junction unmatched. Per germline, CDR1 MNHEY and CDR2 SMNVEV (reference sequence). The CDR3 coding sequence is TGTGCCAGCAGCAGGACAGGGGGCCGGAACACTGAAGCTTTCTTT. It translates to CASSRTGGRNTEAFF.

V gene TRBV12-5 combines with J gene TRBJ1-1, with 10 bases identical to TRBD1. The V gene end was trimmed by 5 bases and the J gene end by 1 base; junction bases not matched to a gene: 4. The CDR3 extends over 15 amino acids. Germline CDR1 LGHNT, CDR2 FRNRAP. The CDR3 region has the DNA TGTGCTAGTGGTCCCGACAGGGGGCCGAACACTGAAGCTTTCTTT. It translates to CASGPDRGPNTEAFF. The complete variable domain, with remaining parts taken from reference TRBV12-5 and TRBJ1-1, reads DARVTQTPRHKVTEMGQEVTMRCQPILGHNTVFWYRQTMMQGLELLAYFRNRAPLDDSGMPKDRFSAEMPDATLATLKIQPSEPRDSAVYFCASGPDRGPNTEAFFGQGTRLTVV.

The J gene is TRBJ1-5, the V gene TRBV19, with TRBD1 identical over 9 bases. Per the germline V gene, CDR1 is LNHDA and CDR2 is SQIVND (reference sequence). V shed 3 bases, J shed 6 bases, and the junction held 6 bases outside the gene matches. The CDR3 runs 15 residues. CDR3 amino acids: CASSMVQGAIQPQHF. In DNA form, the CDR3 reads TGTGCCAGTAGTATGGTACAGGGGGCCATTCAGCCCCAGCATTTT. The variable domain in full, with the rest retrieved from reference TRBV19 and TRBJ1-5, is DGGITQSPKYLFRKEGQNVTLSCEQNLNHDAMYWYRQDPGQGLRLIYYSQIVNDFQKGDIAEGYSVSREKKESFPLTVTSAQKNPTAFYLCASSMVQGAIQPQHFGDGTRLSIL.

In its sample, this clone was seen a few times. In DNA, the CDR3 is TGCAGCGTTGGGGGCAATGTAGTCGGGGAGCTGTTTTTT. Protein product: CSVGGNVVGELFF. The rearrangement joins TRBV29-1 to TRBJ2-2; tentatively, D is TRBD1 (5 bases). Trimming removed 4 bases at V and 7 bases at J, with 13 bases between. Germline loops: CDR1 SQVTM, CDR2 ANQGSEA. The CDR3 covers 13 residues.

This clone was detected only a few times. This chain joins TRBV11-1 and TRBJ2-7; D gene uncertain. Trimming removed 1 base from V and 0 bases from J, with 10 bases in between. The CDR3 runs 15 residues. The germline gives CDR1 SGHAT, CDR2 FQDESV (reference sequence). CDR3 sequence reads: CASSLGPAFSYEQYF. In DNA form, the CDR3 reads TGTGCCAGCAGCTTAGGGCCTGCCTTCTCCTACGAGCAGTACTTC.

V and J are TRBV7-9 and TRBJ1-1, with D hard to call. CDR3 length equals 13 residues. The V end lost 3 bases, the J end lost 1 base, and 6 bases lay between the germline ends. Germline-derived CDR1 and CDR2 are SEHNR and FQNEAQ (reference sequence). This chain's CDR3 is CASSFDKNTEAFF. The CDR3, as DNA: TGTGCCAGCAGCTTTGACAAGAACACTGAAGCTTTCTTT.

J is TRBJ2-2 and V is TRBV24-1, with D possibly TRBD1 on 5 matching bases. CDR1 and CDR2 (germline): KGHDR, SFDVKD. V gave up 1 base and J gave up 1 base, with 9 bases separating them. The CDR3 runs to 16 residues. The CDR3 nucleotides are TGTGCCACCAGTGATTTACAGGCCATGAACACCGGGGAGCTGTTTTTT. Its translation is CATSDLQAMNTGELFF.

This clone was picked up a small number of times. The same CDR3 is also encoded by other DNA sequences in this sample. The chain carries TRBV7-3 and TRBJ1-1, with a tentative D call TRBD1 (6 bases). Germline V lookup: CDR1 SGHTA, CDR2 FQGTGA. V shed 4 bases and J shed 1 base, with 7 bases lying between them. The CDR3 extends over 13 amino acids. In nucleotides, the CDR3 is TGTGCCAGCAGCTCGACAGGGAACACTGAAGCTTTCTTT. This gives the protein CASSSTGNTEAFF.

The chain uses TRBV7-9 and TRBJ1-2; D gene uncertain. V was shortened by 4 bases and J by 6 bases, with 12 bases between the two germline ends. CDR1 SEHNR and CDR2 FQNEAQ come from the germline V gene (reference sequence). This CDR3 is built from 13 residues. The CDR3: CASSSFSSNGYTF. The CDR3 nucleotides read TGTGCCAGCAGCTCCTTCAGTAGCAATGGCTACACCTTC.

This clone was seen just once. The CDR3 loop reads CASSIRTGGTEAFF. As DNA, the CDR3 is TGTGCCAGTAGTATAAGGACAGGGGGCACTGAAGCTTTCTTT. The chain combines TRBV19 with TRBJ1-1; 10 bases map to TRBD1. CDR3 length: 14 amino acids. Germline V gives CDR1 LNHDA, CDR2 SQIVND (reference sequence). J lost 4 bases, V lost 2 bases, and 1 base had no gene match.

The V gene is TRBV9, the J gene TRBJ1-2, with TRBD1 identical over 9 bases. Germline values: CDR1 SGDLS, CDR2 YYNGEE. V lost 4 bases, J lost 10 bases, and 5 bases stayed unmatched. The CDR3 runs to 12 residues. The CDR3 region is CASSPWDRDYTF. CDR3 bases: TGTGCCAGCAGCCCGTGGGACAGGGACTACACCTTC.

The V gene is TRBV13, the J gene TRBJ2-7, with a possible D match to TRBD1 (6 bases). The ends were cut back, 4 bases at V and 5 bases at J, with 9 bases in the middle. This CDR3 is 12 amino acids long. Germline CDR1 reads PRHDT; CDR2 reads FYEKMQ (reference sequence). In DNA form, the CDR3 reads TGTGCCAGCAGCTCCAGGGGAAACGAGCAGTACTTC. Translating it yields CASSSRGNEQYF.

DNA for the CDR3: TGTGCCAGCAGCATCGGGACAGGGGCCTACAATGAGCAGTTCTTC. This translates into CASSIGTGAYNEQFF. The rearrangement joins TRBV7-3 to TRBJ2-1, with 10 bases identical to TRBD1. The V and J ends lost 5 bases and 2 bases, in that order; junction bases with no gene match: 3. The CDR3 runs to 15 residues. Germline V gives CDR1 SGHTA, CDR2 FQGTGA.

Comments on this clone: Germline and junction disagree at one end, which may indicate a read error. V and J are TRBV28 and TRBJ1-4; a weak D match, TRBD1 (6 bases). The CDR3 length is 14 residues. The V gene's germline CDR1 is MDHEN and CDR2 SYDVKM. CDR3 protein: CASSSGQYNEELFF. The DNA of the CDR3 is TGTGCCAGCAGTTCAGGACAGTACAATGAAGAACTGTTTTTT.

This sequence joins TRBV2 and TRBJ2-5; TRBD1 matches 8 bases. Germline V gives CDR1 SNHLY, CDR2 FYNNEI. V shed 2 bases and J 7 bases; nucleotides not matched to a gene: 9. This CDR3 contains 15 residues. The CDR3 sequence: CASSELAGGEGTQYF. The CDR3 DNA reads TGTGCCAGCAGTGAACTGGCAGGGGGCGAGGGGACCCAGTACTTC.